These 21 T cell receptor beta chains share one sample of origin, sequenced in a study of identical twins (dated by TCRdb to 2015 to 2016). Library preparation was by 5' RACE. The reads were generated on an Illumina HiSeq 2000. In TCRdb, the public reads were trimmed at Q25 with fastp and aligned with MiXCR, with productive beta chains retained. Each CDR3 protein appears once, grouped with its most common genes and DNA. The sample yields nearly 650,000 distinct CDR3 sequences; less than 9% were counted once. Roughly 1.5% of the sample is in the top ten clones. These data were also reused for a study on yellow fever vaccine responses in identical twins.

The sequenced sample was PBMCs. These receptors were taken from a woman under 30 in good health.

This rearrangement joins TRBV19 to TRBJ2-2; 11 nucleotides align to TRBD1. Germline V gene data show CDR1 as LNHDA and CDR2 as SQIVND (reference sequence). The CDR3 loop spans 13 amino acids. CDR3: CGTGGANTGELFF. In DNA, the CDR3 is TGTGGGACAGGGGGCGCGAACACCGGGGAGCTGTTTTTT.

Points on this clonotype: A junction end diverges from the germline sequence, so it may reflect a read error. V usage is TRBV20-1 and J usage is TRBJ2-1; possibly TRBD1 for D (6 bases). This CDR3 spans 16 amino acids. Germline CDR1 is DFQATT and CDR2 is SNEGSKA (reference sequence). The CDR3 region is CCAEPRTDPLGNEQFF. In nucleotides, the CDR3 is TGCTGTGCTGAACCACGGACAGACCCCTTGGGCAATGAGCAGTTCTTC.

This sequence joins TRBV28 and TRBJ2-1; 13 positions match TRBD2. The V gene end was trimmed by 3 bases and the J gene end by 7 bases; junction bases not matched to a gene: 12. The CDR3 has 18 residues. The germline V gene encodes CDR1 MDHEN and CDR2 SYDVKM. The CDR3 protein is CASSFERGLAGTRNEQFF. The CDR3 coding sequence is TGTGCCAGCAGTTTTGAGCGGGGACTAGCGGGGACTAGGAATGAGCAGTTCTTC.

The chain uses TRBV2 and TRBJ2-1; 7 bases map to TRBD2. This CDR3 is 16 amino acids long. Germline loops: CDR1 SNHLY, CDR2 FYNNEI. V shed 3 bases and J 3 bases; nucleotides not matched to a gene: 8. The CDR3 DNA is TGTGCCAGCAGTGACGTTGGCGGGAGCTTCTACAATGAGCAGTTCTTC. Encoded protein: CASSDVGGSFYNEQFF.

This clonotype was recorded a few times. V usage is TRBV5-1 and J usage is TRBJ2-7; D might be TRBD1 (5 bases). Germline V CDR1 and CDR2: SGHRS, YFSETQ. V lost 4 bases, J lost 6 bases, and 17 bases lay in between. The length of the CDR3 is 14 residues. CDR3 amino acids: CASSPRGLNAEQYF. CDR3 bases: TGCGCCAGCAGCCCTAGGGGCCTCAACGCCGAGCAGTACTTC.

This clonotype occurred many times. The rearrangement joins TRBV20-1 to TRBJ2-2; 8 bases match TRBD2. Germline assignment: CDR1 DFQATT and CDR2 SNEGSKA (reference sequence). The CDR3 has 14 amino acids. V lost 5 bases, J lost 1 base, and 3 bases stayed unmatched. The CDR3 loop is CSAQGLENTGELFF. The CDR3 coding sequence is TGCAGTGCTCAGGGACTAGAGAACACCGGGGAGCTGTTTTTT.

This clonotype was counted a few times. The chain employs TRBV7-9 and TRBJ1-3; 8 bases match TRBD1. Germline V gene sequence: CDR1 SEHNR, CDR2 FQNEAQ (reference sequence). With 5 bases clipped from V and 8 bases from J, the junction kept 5 bases outside the gene matches. The CDR3 consists of 13 residues. This CDR3 is CASSDRGVDTIYF. The DNA of the CDR3 is TGTGCCAGCAGCGACAGGGGCGTGGACACCATATATTTT.

This clonotype showed up just a few times. The chain combines TRBV12-3 or TRBV12-4 with TRBJ2-5; D not certain. V was cut by 6 bases and J by 2 bases, with 13 bases left in between. The length of the CDR3 is 14 residues. The CDR3 sequence: CASSYSLTQETQYF. The CDR3 DNA follows: TGTGCCAGCAGCTATTCCCTTACACAAGAGACCCAGTACTTC.

The V gene is TRBV18, the J gene TRBJ2-7; 9 bases map to TRBD2. Unmatched junction bases numbered 10, after V lost 8 bases and J lost 5 bases. Germline V gene data show CDR1 as KGHSH and CDR2 as LQKENI. This CDR3 is built from 14 residues. The CDR3 loop reads CASRATIAGDEQYF. For the CDR3, the DNA is TGTGCCAGCCGAGCGACAATAGCGGGAGACGAGCAGTACTTC. Variable domain in full (rest from reference TRBV18 and TRBJ2-7): NAGVMQNPRHLVRRRGQEARLRCSPMKGHSHVYWYRQLPEEGLKFMVYLQKENIIDESGMPKERFSAEFPKEGPSILRIQQVVRGDSAAYFCASRATIAGDEQYFGPGTRLTVT.

This chain uses TRBV28 with TRBJ2-5; TRBD2 matches 11 bases. The length of the CDR3 is 15 residues. Germline-derived CDR1 and CDR2 are MDHEN and SYDVKM. V shed 6 bases and J 3 bases; nucleotides not matched to a gene: 6. The CDR3 is CASRDPTSGKETQYF. DNA of the CDR3: TGTGCCAGCAGGGACCCGACTAGCGGGAAAGAGACCCAGTACTTC.

This clonotype was seen a handful of times. V gene TRBV6-2 or TRBV6-3 combines with J gene TRBJ1-5, with no clear D. The CDR3 length is 14 residues. Germline V gene sequence: CDR1 MNHEY, CDR2 SVGEGT. The V end lost 7 bases, the J end lost 0 bases, and 10 bases lay between the germline ends. CDR3 in DNA: TGTGCCAGCACCTGGACTGATAGCAATCAGCCCCAGCATTTT. Amino acid sequence: CASTWTDSNQPQHF.

A few counts support this clonotype. V is TRBV27 and J is TRBJ1-4; tentatively, D is TRBD1 (5 bases). The V gene lost 8 bases and the J gene lost 4 bases, with 20 bases spanning the gap. CDR1 and CDR2 (germline): MNHEY, SMNVEV (reference sequence). CDR3 length: 16 amino acids. In DNA form, the CDR3 reads TGTGCCAGCCTCCCGAGGCTGGGGCTGGGTAATGAAAAACTGTTTTTT. It yields the protein CASLPRLGLGNEKLFF.

This clonotype was recorded a few times. The chain links TRBV11-2 to TRBJ2-7; D not resolved. The V end lost 7 bases, the J end lost 0 bases, and 13 bases lay between the germline ends. The CDR3 is 14 amino acids. Per the germline V gene, CDR1 is SGHAT and CDR2 is FQNNGV. CDR3 amino acids: CASMVGISSYEQYV. As DNA, the CDR3 is TGTGCCAGCATGGTGGGGATAAGCTCCTACGAGCAGTACGTC.

This clonotype was counted only a few times. V and J are TRBV10-3 and TRBJ2-3, with a tentative D call TRBD1 (5 bases). This CDR3 spans 15 amino acids. Germline V lookup: CDR1 ENHRY, CDR2 SYGVKD. V lost 5 bases to trimming and J lost 0 bases, with 12 bases between them. The CDR3 nucleotides read TGTGCCATCAGTTCTCAGGGTTCCAGCACAGATACGCAGTATTTT. Its protein product is CAISSQGSSTDTQYF.

Many counts were recorded for this clonotype. The chain has TRBV10-3 and TRBJ2-7; 7 positions match TRBD1. V lost 10 bases to trimming and J lost 4 bases; unmatched junction nucleotides: 10. There are 13 residues in the CDR3. Germline lookup yields CDR1 ENHRY and CDR2 SYGVKD. The CDR3 sequence is CATLERGQYEQYF. The CDR3 DNA reads TGTGCCACCTTAGAACGGGGACAGTACGAGCAGTACTTC.

This clonotype was found many times. This chain uses TRBV3-1 with TRBJ2-4; D ambiguous. This CDR3 contains 18 residues. V was pared by 0 bases and J by 4 bases, with 19 bases between. Germline V gene sequence: CDR1 LGHDT, CDR2 YNNKEL (reference sequence). The CDR3 sequence is CASSQDSIRTVAKNIQYF. The CDR3, as DNA: TGTGCCAGCAGCCAAGATTCAATTAGGACCGTAGCAAAAAACATTCAGTACTTC.

There are a few counts of this clonotype. The chain combines TRBV28 with TRBJ1-2, with 7 positions matching TRBD1. This CDR3 has 13 amino acids. J gave up 4 bases and V 7 bases, and 6 bases lay outside the gene matches. Looked up from germline, CDR1 is MDHEN and CDR2 is SYDVKM. CDR3 nucleotide sequence: TGTGCCAGCACCCCGGGACAGCCCTATGGCTACACCTTC. Its protein is CASTPGQPYGYTF.

The chain has TRBV28 and TRBJ2-6; 7 nucleotides agree with TRBD1. Trimming removed 5 bases from V and 4 bases from J; junction bases left unmatched: 11. Germline V CDR1 and CDR2: MDHEN, SYDVKM. The CDR3 has 17 residues. In DNA form, the CDR3 reads TGTGCCAGCAGTCACCCTCCGACAGGGACCGGGGCCAACGTCCTGACTTTC. Amino acid sequence: CASSHPPTGTGANVLTF. The variable domain in full, completed from reference TRBV28 and TRBJ2-6, reads DVKVTQSSRYLVKRTGEKVFLECVQDMDHENMFWYRQDPGLGLRLIYFSYDVKMKEKGDIPEGYSVSREKKERFSLILESASTNQTSMYLCASSHPPTGTGANVLTFGAGSRLTVL.

This chain uses TRBV5-6 with TRBJ2-7; D tentatively reads TRBD1 or TRBD2 (5 bases each). CDR3 length: 16 amino acids. Trimming took 2 bases from V and 0 from J, leaving 15 bases between them. Germline CDR1 reads SGHDT; CDR2 reads YYEEEE. CDR3 nucleotides: TGTGCCAGCAGCTTTATGGAGTGGGACGCCTCCTACGAGCAGTACGTC. As protein: CASSFMEWDASYEQYV.

This clonotype was seen a few times. The chain recombines TRBV7-2 with TRBJ2-1, with 8 bases fitting TRBD2. The CDR3 runs to 21 residues. Germline assignment: CDR1 SGHTA and CDR2 FQGNSA. With V trimmed by 1 base and J by 7 bases, 24 bases remained unmatched. The CDR3 coding sequence is TGTGCCAGCAGCTTAGGGCTTGAGGGTAGCGGGATAAAATCACAATGGAATGAGCAGTTCTTC. This gives the protein CASSLGLEGSGIKSQWNEQFF.

This clonotype was counted between two and nine times. V is TRBV6-5 and J is TRBJ2-5; possibly TRBD1 or TRBD2 for D (5 bases each). The germline V gene encodes CDR1 MNHEY and CDR2 SVGAGI. The CDR3 runs 15 residues. V lost 3 bases and J 1 base, leaving 12 bases between the germline ends. CDR3 region: CASSYGPGAQETQYF. The CDR3 DNA follows: TGTGCCAGCAGTTATGGTCCCGGGGCCCAAGAGACCCAGTACTTC.